The 9 T cell receptor beta chains below all came from one sample that was sequenced in a study of blood T cell repertoires in COVID-19. Only in-frame clones appear in the TCRdb table, and some are missing; sequencing was by immunoSEQ multiplex PCR. The data show about 200,000 clones, 70% to 90% seen once. Material for sequencing was peripheral blood. All receptors derive from a human donor with active or convalescent COVID-19. The donor label of this sample is uncertain.

To note about this clone: The same CDR3 is also encoded by other DNA sequences in this sample. V is TRBV3-1 (or the pseudogene TRBV3-2) and J is TRBJ2-3; possibly TRBD2 for D (6 bases). The V and J ends lost 1 base and 4 bases respectively, with 9 bases between them. The CDR3 totals 14 residues. CDR1 and CDR2 (germline): LGHDT, YNNKEL (reference sequence). The CDR3 bases are TGTGCCAGCAGCCAAGGTGGAGGGGCAGATACGCAGTATTTT. Residues: CASSQGGGADTQYF.

This clone was seen just once. The chain recombines TRBV2 with TRBJ2-7; D is uncertain. Germline V CDR1 and CDR2: SNHLY, FYNNEI. V lost 1 base and J lost 3, with 4 bases in between. The CDR3 spans 12 residues. As DNA, the CDR3 is TGTGCCAGCAGTGAAGGGCTCTACGAGCAGTACTTC. It yields the protein CASSEGLYEQYF.

This chain joins TRBV7-2 and TRBJ2-4; D is perhaps TRBD2 (6 bases). This CDR3 is built from 16 residues. Per germline, CDR1 SGHTA and CDR2 FQGNSA. V gave up 0 bases and J gave up 1 base, with 10 bases separating them. The CDR3 DNA sequence: TGTGCCAGCAGCTTAGCGGGGGGTTCGGCCAAAAACATTCAGTACTTC. Translated, it gives CASSLAGGSAKNIQYF.

The V call is TRBV18, the J call TRBJ2-6, with D maybe TRBD1 (5 bases). The CDR3 loop spans 19 amino acids. With 3 bases removed from V and 1 base from J, the gap between germline ends came to 19 bases. CDR1 is KGHSH and CDR2 is LQKENI in the germline V gene. The DNA for the CDR3 is TGTGCCAGCTCACCTTCGGGCAGGGTCATTTATTCTGGGGCCAACGTCCTGACTTTC. Translation: CASSPSGRVIYSGANVLTF.

This clone was detected only a few times. This chain connects TRBV10-2 to TRBJ2-1, with D unresolved. The germline gives CDR1 WSHSY, CDR2 SAAADI. Between the trimmed V and J ends, which lost 8 bases and 5 bases, there was a span of 7 bases. CDR3 length equals 11 residues. The CDR3 sequence is CASLSHNEQFF. Here the CDR3 DNA reads TGCGCCAGCCTTAGCCACAATGAGCAGTTCTTC.

The rearrangement links TRBV28 to TRBJ2-1; D possibly corresponds to TRBD1 (7 bases). Germline lookup yields CDR1 MDHEN and CDR2 SYDVKM. V dropped 8 bases and J dropped 4 bases, with 21 bases sitting between them. This CDR3 is 16 amino acids long. The CDR3 DNA follows: TGTGCCAGCGGACCCATAGGAGGGGGCGATTACAATGAGCAGTTCTTC. Protein: CASGPIGGGDYNEQFF.

The V call is TRBV9, the J call TRBJ1-2, with 9 bases that match TRBD1. The CDR3 is 14 amino acids. Germline V CDR1 and CDR2: SGDLS, YYNGEE. J lost 0 bases, V lost 4 bases, and 1 base had no gene match. This chain's CDR3 is CASSRQGANYGYTF. The CDR3 DNA reads TGTGCCAGCAGCCGACAGGGGGCTAACTATGGCTACACCTTC.

The CDR3 bases are TGTGCCAGCAGCCCCCTCTCGGTTAGCGGGGGTTCCCGCTCCTACAATGAGCAGTTCTTC. This codes for CASSPLSVSGGSRSYNEQFF. The genes are TRBV7-3 and TRBJ2-1; 9 nucleotides match TRBD2. The J segment lost 0 bases and the V segment lost 5 bases, leaving 17 bases of the junction unmatched. From germline, CDR1 is SGHTA and CDR2 FQGTGA. This CDR3 spans 20 amino acids. Drawing the rest from reference TRBV7-3 and TRBJ2-1, the complete variable domain is GAGVSQTPSNKVTEKGKYVELRCDPISGHTALYWYRQSLGQGPEFLIYFQGTGAADDSGLPNDRFFAVRPEGSVSTLKIQRTERGDSAVYLCASSPLSVSGGSRSYNEQFFGPGTRLTVL.

The rearrangement joins TRBV7-8 to TRBJ1-4; no definite D call. Germline V gene data show CDR1 as SGHVS and CDR2 as FQNEAQ. The length of the CDR3 is 14 residues. V lost 5 bases, J lost 8 bases, and 15 bases lay in between. As DNA, the CDR3 is TGTGCCAGCAGCACAATGCCCCTTTGGGAAAAACTGTTTTTT. Protein product: CASSTMPLWEKLFF.